These 4 T cell receptor beta chains share one sample of origin, sequenced in a study of cytotoxic CD8 clonotypes in ibrutinib-treated CLL. Method: immunoSEQ multiplex PCR; TCRdb's copy keeps in-frame clones and lacks some. The sample lists 58,000 or so clones; 45% to 60% were seen once. Sequences were derived from PBMCs, sampled after 12 months of ibrutinib treatment. These receptors all stem from a human donor with chronic lymphocytic leukemia.

The chain links TRBV7-9 to TRBJ2-2, with D perhaps being TRBD1 or TRBD2 (5 bases each). The germline gives CDR1 SEHNR, CDR2 FQNEAQ (reference sequence). V lost 3 bases, J lost 1 base, and 15 bases lay in between. The CDR3 spans 17 residues. This CDR3 reads CASSFLDPGRNTGELFF. The CDR3 region has the DNA TGTGCCAGCAGCTTCCTAGACCCAGGGAGGAACACCGGGGAGCTGTTTTTT.

The rearrangement uses TRBV5-6 and TRBJ1-4; D ambiguous. The length of the CDR3 is 14 residues. Germline assignment: CDR1 SGHDT and CDR2 YYEEEE. Trimming pared 4 bases from V and 8 bases from J, leaving 15 bases between. The CDR3 nucleotides are TGTGCCAGCAGCCCGCCTGGGGTGCGAGAAAAACTGTTTTTT. This codes for CASSPPGVREKLFF. Variable domain in full (rest from reference TRBV5-6 and TRBJ1-4): DAGVTQSPTHLIKTRGQQVTLRCSPKSGHDTVSWYQQALGQGPQFIFQYYEEEERQRGNFPDRFSGHQFPNYSSELNVNALLLGDSALYLCASSPPGVREKLFFGSGTQLSVL.

V and J are TRBV6-6 and TRBJ1-3; D is unresolved. The CDR3 totals 15 residues. V lost 2 bases to trimming and J lost 0 bases, with 8 bases between them. From germline, CDR1 is MNHNY and CDR2 SVGAGI (reference sequence). The CDR3 loop is CASSYGESSGNTIYF. In DNA form, the CDR3 reads TGTGCCAGCAGTTACGGGGAAAGCTCTGGAAACACCATATATTTT.

For this clone: Because the CDR3's place on the DNA is in doubt, the DNA is left out and the CDR3 is given as listed by TCRdb. J is TRBJ2-1 and V is TRBV1; no DNA check was done on the table's D call, TRBD2. TRBV1 is recorded as a pseudogene. Termini included, the CDR3 measures 17 amino acids. CDR3: CTSSQDRVAGGTREQFF.